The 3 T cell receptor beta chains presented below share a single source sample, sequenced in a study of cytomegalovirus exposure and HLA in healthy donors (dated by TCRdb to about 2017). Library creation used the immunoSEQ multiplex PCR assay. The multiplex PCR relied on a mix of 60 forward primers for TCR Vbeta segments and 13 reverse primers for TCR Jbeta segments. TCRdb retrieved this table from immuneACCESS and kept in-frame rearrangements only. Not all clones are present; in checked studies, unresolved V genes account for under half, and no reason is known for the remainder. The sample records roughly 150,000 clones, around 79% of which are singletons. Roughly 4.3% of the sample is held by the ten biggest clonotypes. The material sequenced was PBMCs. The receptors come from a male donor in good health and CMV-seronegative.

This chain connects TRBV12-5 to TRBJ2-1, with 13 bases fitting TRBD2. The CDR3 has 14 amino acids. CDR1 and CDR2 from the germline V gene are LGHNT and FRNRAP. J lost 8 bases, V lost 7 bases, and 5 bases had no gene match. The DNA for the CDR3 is TGTGCTAGTGTACTAGCGGGAGGGCCCCATGAGCAGTTCTTC. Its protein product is CASVLAGGPHEQFF.

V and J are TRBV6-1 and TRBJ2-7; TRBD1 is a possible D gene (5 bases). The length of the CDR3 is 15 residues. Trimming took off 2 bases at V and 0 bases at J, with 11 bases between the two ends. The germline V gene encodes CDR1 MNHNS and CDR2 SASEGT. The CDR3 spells CASSELGPSSYEQYF. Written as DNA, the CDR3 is TGTGCCAGCAGTGAATTGGGGCCGAGCTCCTACGAGCAGTACTTC.

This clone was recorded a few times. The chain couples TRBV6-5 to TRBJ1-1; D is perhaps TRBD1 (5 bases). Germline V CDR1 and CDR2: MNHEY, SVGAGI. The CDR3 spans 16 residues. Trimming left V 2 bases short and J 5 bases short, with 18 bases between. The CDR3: CASSYGVGVGKTEAFF. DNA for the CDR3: TGTGCCAGCAGTTACGGTGTAGGGGTGGGGAAAACTGAAGCTTTCTTT.